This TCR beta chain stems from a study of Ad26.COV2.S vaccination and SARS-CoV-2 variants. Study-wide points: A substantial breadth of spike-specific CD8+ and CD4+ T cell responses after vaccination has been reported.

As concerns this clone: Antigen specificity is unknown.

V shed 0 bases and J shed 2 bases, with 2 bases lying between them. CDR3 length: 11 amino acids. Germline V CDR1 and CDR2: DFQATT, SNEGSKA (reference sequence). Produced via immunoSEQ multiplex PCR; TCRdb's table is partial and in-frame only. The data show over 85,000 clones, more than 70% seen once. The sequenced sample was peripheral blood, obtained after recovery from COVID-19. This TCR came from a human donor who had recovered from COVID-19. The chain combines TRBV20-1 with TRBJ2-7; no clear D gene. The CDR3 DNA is TGCAGTGCTAGAGAGACCTACGAGCAGTACTTC. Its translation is CSARETYEQYF.